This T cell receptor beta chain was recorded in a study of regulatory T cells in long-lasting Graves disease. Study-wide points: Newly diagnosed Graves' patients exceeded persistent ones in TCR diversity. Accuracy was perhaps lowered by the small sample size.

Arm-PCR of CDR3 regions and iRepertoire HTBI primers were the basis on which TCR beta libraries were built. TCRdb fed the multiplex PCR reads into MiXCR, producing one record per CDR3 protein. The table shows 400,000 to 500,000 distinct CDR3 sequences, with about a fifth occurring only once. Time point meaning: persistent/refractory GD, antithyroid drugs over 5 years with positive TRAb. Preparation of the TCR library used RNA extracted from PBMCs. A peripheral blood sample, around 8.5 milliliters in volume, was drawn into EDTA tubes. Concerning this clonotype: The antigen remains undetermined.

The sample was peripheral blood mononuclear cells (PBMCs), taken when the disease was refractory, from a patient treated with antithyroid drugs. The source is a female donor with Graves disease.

This CDR3 is CASSYRGLAGGETQYF. The CDR3, as DNA: TGTGCCAGCAGTTACCGGGGACTAGCGGGAGGTGAGACCCAGTACTTC. The gene calls are TRBV6-9 and TRBJ2-5; 15 bases map to TRBD2. The CDR3 covers 16 residues. The germline gives CDR1 MNHGY, CDR2 SVAAGI. The trim removed 3 bases at V and 5 bases at J, leaving 4 bases unmatched.